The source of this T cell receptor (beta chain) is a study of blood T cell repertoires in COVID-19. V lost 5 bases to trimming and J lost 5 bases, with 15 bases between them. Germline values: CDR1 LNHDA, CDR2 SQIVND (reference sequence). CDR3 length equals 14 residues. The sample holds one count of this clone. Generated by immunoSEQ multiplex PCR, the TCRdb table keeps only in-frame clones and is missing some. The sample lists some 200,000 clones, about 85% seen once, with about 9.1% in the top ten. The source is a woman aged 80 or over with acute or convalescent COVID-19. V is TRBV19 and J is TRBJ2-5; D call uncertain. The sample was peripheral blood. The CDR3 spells CASSGDGARETQYF. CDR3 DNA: TGTGCCAGTAGTGGAGATGGAGCCCGCGAGACCCAGTACTTC.